The clone carrying this T cell receptor (beta chain) showed up many times. Its antigen remains unidentified. Breast cancer patients provided tissue from their axillary draining lymph nodes. TCRdb redid the calling of the multiplex PCR reads with MiXCR, one entry per CDR3 protein. The sample carries some 97,000 distinct CDR3 sequences, over 20% recorded once. This entry is derived from a study of breast tumors, draining lymph nodes, adjacent tissues. Study conclusions and caveats: Tumor and nontumor repertoires were significantly more similar in luminal-like than in basal-like breast cancer. The lymph node origin of tumor T cells was framed as consistent with a hypothesis, not demonstrated. Compared with lymph nodes, tumors were less diverse; compared with nontumor tissue, more. The data were judged consistent with most tumor T cells coming from lymph node and expanding in tumor.

Germline values: CDR1 SGHAT, CDR2 FQNNGV. V was trimmed by 7 bases and J by 5 bases, leaving 11 bases between them. The CDR3 extends over 12 amino acids. This sequence originates from a female donor with breast cancer. Some clones in this sample may be carry-over from other donors' samples. The sequenced material came from axillary lymph node tissue. The chain joins TRBV11-2 to TRBJ2-5, with D perhaps TRBD1 or TRBD2 (6 bases each). This chain's CDR3 is CASTGAGETQYF. Written as DNA, the CDR3 is TGTGCCAGCACGGGGGCTGGTGAGACCCAGTACTTC.